Reported below is one T cell receptor (beta chain). Its antigen is undetermined. In the PCR, 60 Vbeta and 13 Jbeta primers were used. Clones were sequenced by immunoSEQ multiplex PCR, and TCRdb holds only the in-frame ones, with some missing. The data show about 190,000 clones, roughly four fifths seen once. These data are taken from a study of cytomegalovirus exposure and HLA in healthy donors. Study as a whole: Genetic ancestry analysis placed about 76% of the 300 to 500 donors that were genotyped in the Caucasian-associated cluster.

General study points: A previous analysis found most TCR beta V segments productive roughly 90% or roughly 30% of the time. The classifier reportedly diagnosed cytomegalovirus status with high sensitivity and specificity.

V was clipped by 8 bases and J by 2 bases, with 16 bases between them. This CDR3 region has 14 residues. Germline V gene sequence: CDR1 LNHDA, CDR2 SQIVND (reference sequence). These donors counted as nominally healthy when sampled, but unrecorded immune exposures were likely. The V call is TRBV19, the J call TRBJ2-7, with D possibly being TRBD1 (5 bases). This clonotype originated in a young woman in good health and CMV-seropositive. Sequenced sample: PBMCs. Here the CDR3 reads CASGSGQGPYEQYF. CDR3 sequence (DNA): TGTGCCAGTGGTTCCGGGCAGGGCCCCTACGAGCAGTACTTC.